This T cell receptor beta chain is from a study of regulatory T cells in long-lasting Graves disease. In its sample, this clonotype was seen many times. Sequencing libraries for TCR beta were prepared with iRepertoire HTBI primers and Arm-PCR of CDR3 regions. MiXCR, applied by TCRdb to the multiplex PCR reads, yields one record per CDR3 protein. The sample consists of approximately 360,000 distinct CDR3 sequences, roughly 10% of them appearing once. The sample's time point: newly diagnosed GD, antithyroid drugs for less than 3 months. Following extraction of RNA from PBMCs, that RNA was used to make the TCR library. This CDR3 contains 17 residues. Germline V gene lookup returns CDR1 LNHNV and CDR2 YYDKDF (reference sequence). The ends were cut back, 0 bases at V and 4 bases at J, with 13 bases in the middle. In addition, the sample was reused for a study of T cells in Graves' hyperthyroidism and ophthalmopathy.

The chain joins TRBV15 to TRBJ1-6; tentatively, D is TRBD1 (6 bases). This sample comprised peripheral blood mononuclear cells (PBMCs), obtained at new diagnosis, from a patient treated with antithyroid drugs. The TCR sequence derives from a young woman with Graves disease. CDR3 bases: TGTGCCACCAGCAGAGATTCGGGGGCTATGTATAATTCACCCCTCCACTTT. Encoded protein: CATSRDSGAMYNSPLHF.